Presented here are 8 T cell receptor beta chains from one specimen sequenced in a study of cytomegalovirus exposure and HLA in healthy donors. Primers included in the PCR were 60 Vbeta and 13 Jbeta primers. Assay: immunoSEQ multiplex PCR; the TCRdb copy retains only in-frame clones and omits some. The repertoire table contains some 30,000 clones. The source material was PBMCs. Receptors were obtained from a man aged 40-49 years in good health and CMV-seronegative.

The chain carries TRBV9 and TRBJ1-3; TRBD1 matches at 9 bases. Germline lookup yields CDR1 SGDLS and CDR2 YYNGEE. There are 17 residues in the CDR3. The trim removed 4 bases at V and 2 bases at J, leaving 10 bases unmatched. CDR3 bases: TGTGCCAGCAGCACGTCCGGGACAGGGAATACTGGAAACACCATATATTTT. It is translated as CASSTSGTGNTGNTIYF. Based on the CDR3 plus reference TRBV9 and TRBJ1-3, the full variable domain is DSGVTQTPKHLITATGQRVTLRCSPRSGDLSVYWYQQSLDQGLQFLIQYYNGEERAKGNILERFSAQQFPDLHSELNLSSLELGDSALYFCASSTSGTGNTGNTIYFGEGSWLTVV.

V is TRBV9 and J is TRBJ2-5; D possibly corresponds to TRBD1 (5 bases). Germline values: CDR1 SGDLS, CDR2 YYNGEE. There are 14 residues in the CDR3. V gave up 0 bases and J gave up 6 bases, with 12 bases separating them. The CDR3 loop reads CASSVGKGAKTQYF. The CDR3 nucleotides are TGTGCCAGCAGCGTAGGAAAAGGGGCTAAGACCCAGTACTTC.

The gene calls are TRBV11-3 and TRBJ2-7, with D unresolved. V was clipped by 3 bases and J by 3 bases, with 9 bases between them. The CDR3 loop spans 13 amino acids. CDR1 is SGHNT and CDR2 is YENEEA in the germline V gene. The CDR3 protein is CASSFGADYEQYF. The CDR3 nucleotides read TGTGCCAGCAGCTTTGGAGCCGACTACGAGCAGTACTTC.

The genes are TRBV18 and TRBJ2-2, with 8 bases matching TRBD1. The CDR3 consists of 18 residues. J gave up 6 bases and V 6 bases, and 18 bases lay outside the gene matches. Germline V gene lookup returns CDR1 KGHSH and CDR2 LQKENI. The CDR3 protein is CASSARVPTGEVAGELFF. The CDR3 nucleotides read TGTGCCAGCTCTGCCAGGGTCCCGACAGGGGAAGTCGCCGGGGAGCTGTTTTTT.

The chain couples TRBV30 to TRBJ2-7; TRBD1 is a possible D gene (6 bases). V lost 4 bases and J lost 3, with 22 bases in between. Germline values: CDR1 GTSNPN, CDR2 SVGIG (reference sequence). The CDR3 loop spans 16 amino acids. DNA of the CDR3: TGTGCCTGGACCCGCGCGACAGGACTTTCTTTCTACGAGCAGTACTTC. This codes for CAWTRATGLSFYEQYF.

The rearrangement links TRBV14 to TRBJ1-1, with 8 bases aligning to TRBD1. The CDR3 runs to 15 residues. Germline-derived CDR1 and CDR2 are SGHDN and FVKESK. The J segment lost 8 bases and the V segment lost 3 bases, leaving 11 bases of the junction unmatched. Written as DNA, the CDR3 is TGTGCCAGCAGCCACCGTAGACAGGGGCTGGGAGAAGCTTTCTTT. Protein sequence: CASSHRRQGLGEAFF.

This sequence joins TRBV5-6 and TRBJ1-3; D gene ambiguous. V gave up 1 base and J gave up 0 bases, with 11 bases separating them. Germline CDR1 SGHDT, CDR2 YYEEEE. The CDR3 consists of 16 residues. The CDR3 bases are TGTGCCAGCAGCTTGCTAAAGAGGAGCTCTGGAAACACCATATATTTT. Translating it yields CASSLLKRSSGNTIYF.

J is TRBJ1-1 and V is TRBV4-1; possibly TRBD1 for D (5 bases). Per the germline V gene, CDR1 is MGHRA and CDR2 is YSYEKL. The V end was cut by 2 bases, the J end by 2 bases, with 9 bases between. The CDR3 has 14 amino acids. CDR3 residues: CASSQSRGNTEAFF. CDR3 DNA: TGCGCCAGCAGCCAATCTAGGGGAAACACTGAAGCTTTCTTT.